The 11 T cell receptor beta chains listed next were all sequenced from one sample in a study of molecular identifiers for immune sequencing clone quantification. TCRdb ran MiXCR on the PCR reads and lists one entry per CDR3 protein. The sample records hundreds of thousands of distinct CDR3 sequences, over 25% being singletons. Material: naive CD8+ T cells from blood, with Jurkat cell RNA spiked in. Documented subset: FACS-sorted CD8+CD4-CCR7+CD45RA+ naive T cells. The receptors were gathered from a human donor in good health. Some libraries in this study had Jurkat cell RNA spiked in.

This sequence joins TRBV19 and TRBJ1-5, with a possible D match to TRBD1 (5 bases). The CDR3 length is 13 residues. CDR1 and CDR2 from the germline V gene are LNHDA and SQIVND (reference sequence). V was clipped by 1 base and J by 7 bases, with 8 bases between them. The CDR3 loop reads CASSIVRAQPQHF. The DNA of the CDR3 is TGTGCCAGTAGTATAGTCAGGGCGCAGCCCCAGCATTTT.

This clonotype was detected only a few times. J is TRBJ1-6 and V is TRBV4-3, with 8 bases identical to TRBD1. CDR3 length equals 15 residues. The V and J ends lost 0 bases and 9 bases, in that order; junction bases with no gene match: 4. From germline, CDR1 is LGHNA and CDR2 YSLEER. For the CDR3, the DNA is TGCGCCAGCAGCCAAGATTGGACAGGGTCTTCACCCCTCCACTTT. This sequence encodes CASSQDWTGSSPLHF.

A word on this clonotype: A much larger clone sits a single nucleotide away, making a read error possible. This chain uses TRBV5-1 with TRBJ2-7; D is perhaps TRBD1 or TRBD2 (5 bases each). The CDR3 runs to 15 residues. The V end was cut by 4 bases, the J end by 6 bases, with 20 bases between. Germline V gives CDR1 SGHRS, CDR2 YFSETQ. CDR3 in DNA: TGCGCCAGCAGCGACCCGGGGACGGGTTCAGTCGAGCAGTACTTC. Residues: CASSDPGTGSVEQYF.

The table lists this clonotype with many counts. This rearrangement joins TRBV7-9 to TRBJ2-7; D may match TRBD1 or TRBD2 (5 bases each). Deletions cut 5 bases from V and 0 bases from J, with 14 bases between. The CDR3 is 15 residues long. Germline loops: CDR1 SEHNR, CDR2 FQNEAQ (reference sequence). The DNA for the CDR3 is TGTGCCAGCAGCACCCGGGACCGAAACTCCTACGAGCAGTACTTC. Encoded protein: CASSTRDRNSYEQYF. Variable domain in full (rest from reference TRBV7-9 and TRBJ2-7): DTGVSQNPRHKITKRGQNVTFRCDPISEHNRLYWYRQTLGQGPEFLTYFQNEAQLEKSRLLSDRFSAERPKGSFSTLEIQRTEQGDSAMYLCASSTRDRNSYEQYFGPGTRLTVT.

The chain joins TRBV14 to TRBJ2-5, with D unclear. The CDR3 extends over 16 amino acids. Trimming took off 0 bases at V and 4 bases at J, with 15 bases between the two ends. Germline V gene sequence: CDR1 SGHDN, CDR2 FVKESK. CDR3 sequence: CASSQDQRSSSETQYF. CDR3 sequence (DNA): TGTGCCAGCAGCCAAGATCAACGCAGCAGTTCAGAGACCCAGTACTTC.

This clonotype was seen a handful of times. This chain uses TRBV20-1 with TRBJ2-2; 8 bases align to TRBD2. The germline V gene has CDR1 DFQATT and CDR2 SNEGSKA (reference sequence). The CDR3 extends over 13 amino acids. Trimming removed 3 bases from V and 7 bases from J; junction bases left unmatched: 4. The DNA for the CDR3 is TGCAGTGCTAGCGCGGGGGGAGGCGGGGAGCTGTTTTTT. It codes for CSASAGGGGELFF.

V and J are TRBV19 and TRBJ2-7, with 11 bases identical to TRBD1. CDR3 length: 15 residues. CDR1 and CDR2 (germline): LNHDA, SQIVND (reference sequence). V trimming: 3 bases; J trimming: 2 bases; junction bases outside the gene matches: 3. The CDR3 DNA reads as TGTGCCAGTAGTATCCGGACAGGGGGCACCTACGAGCAGTACTTC. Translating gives CASSIRTGGTYEQYF.

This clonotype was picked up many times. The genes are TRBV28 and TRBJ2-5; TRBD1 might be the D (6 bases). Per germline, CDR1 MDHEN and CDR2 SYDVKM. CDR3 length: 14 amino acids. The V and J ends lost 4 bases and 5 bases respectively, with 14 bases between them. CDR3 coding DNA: TGTGCCAGCAGTTCCCGACAGGTTTCGGAGACCCAGTACTTC. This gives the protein CASSSRQVSETQYF.

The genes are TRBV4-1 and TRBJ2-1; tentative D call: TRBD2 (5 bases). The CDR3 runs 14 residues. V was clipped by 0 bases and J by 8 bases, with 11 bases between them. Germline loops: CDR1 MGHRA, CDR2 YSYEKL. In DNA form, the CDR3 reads TGCGCCAGCAGCCAAGATCTGAGGGTCGATGAGCAGTTCTTC. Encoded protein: CASSQDLRVDEQFF.

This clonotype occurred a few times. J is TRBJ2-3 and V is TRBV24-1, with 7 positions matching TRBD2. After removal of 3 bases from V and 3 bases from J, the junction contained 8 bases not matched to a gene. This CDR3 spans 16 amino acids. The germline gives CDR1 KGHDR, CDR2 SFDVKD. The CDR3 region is CATSDRETSETDTQYF. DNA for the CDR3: TGTGCCACCAGTGATAGGGAAACTAGCGAGACAGATACGCAGTATTTT.

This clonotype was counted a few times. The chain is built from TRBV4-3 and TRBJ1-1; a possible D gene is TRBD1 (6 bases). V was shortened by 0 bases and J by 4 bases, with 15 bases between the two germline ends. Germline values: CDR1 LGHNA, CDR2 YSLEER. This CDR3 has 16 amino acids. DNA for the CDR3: TGCGCCAGCAGCCAAGATTTCGGGGGCGATAGCACTGAAGCTTTCTTT. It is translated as CASSQDFGGDSTEAFF.